This T cell receptor beta chain stems from a study of memory CD4+ T cells and cytomegalovirus serostatus. About the study: Healthy Belgian adult donors included several CMV-positive and 24 CMV-negative people. Study outcomes and limitations: A US-trained random forest predicted CMV serostatus with median AUC around 0.92.

The junction had 8 bases not matched to a gene; V was cut back by 6 bases and J by 6 bases. The CDR3 has 13 amino acids. Germline V gives CDR1 SNHLY, CDR2 FYNNEI. The table came from immunoSEQ multiplex PCR; TCRdb's copy has only in-frame clones and leaves some out. The sample has approximately 61,000 clones, around 83% seen once. The sort gate was single viable CD3+CD4+CD8-CD45RO+ cells for memory CD4+ T cells. Comment on this clone: Antigen specificity is unknown.

The sequence was collected from an adult in good health and CMV-seronegative. Sequencing was carried out using memory CD4+ T cells from blood. V and J are TRBV2 and TRBJ2-7; 7 bases match TRBD1. Here the CDR3 DNA reads TGTGCCAGCAGCAAGACAGGGTCCGGCGAGCAGTACTTC. Translation: CASSKTGSGEQYF.